A selection of T cell receptor beta chains follows, all from one sample in a study of blood T cell repertoires in COVID-19. Assay used: immunoSEQ multiplex PCR; TCRdb lists only in-frame clones, some missing. The repertoire holds around 130,000 clones, with 84% as singletons. Sequencing was performed on peripheral blood. The receptors come from a woman in her sixties or seventies with acute or convalescent COVID-19. CDR3s include the opening cysteine and the closing phenylalanine or tryptophan. Each record gives: D gene, clone size, J gene, V gene, CDR3 protein, CDR3 DNA. The D gene is left open where the match is weak. Expanded clones get a size class; other rows say once, few or many, or leave the size out.

>NA|NA|TRBJ1-1|TRBV27
CASRGGVGTEAFF
TGTGCCAGCAGGGGGGGTGTGGGCACTGAAGCTTTCTTT
>TRBD1|NA|TRBJ2-5|TRBV28
CASSFWTGRETQYF
TGTGCCAGCAGTTTTTGGACAGGACGAGAGACCCAGTACTTC
>NA|NA|TRBJ1-5|TRBV5-5
CASSVHSNQPQHF
TGTGCCAGCAGCGTTCATAGCAATCAGCCCCAGCATTTT
>TRBD2|few|TRBJ2-5|TRBV14
CASSQDGLARETQYF
TGTGCCAGCAGCCAAGATGGACTAGCGAGAGAGACCCAGTACTTC
>NA|NA|TRBJ1-2|TRBV27
CASSLLGAQGSGYTF
TGTGCCAGCAGTTTATTAGGAGCGCAGGGGAGTGGCTACACCTTC
>NA|NA|TRBJ2-3|TRBV6-6
CASSLLVRQTTDTQYF
TGTGCCAGCAGTCTTCTAGTCCGACAGACTACAGATACGCAGTATTTT
>NA|few|TRBJ1-3|TRBV4-1
CASSQESAGGDTIYF
TGCGCCAGCAGCCAAGAATCGGCGGGAGGGGACACCATATATTTT
>TRBD1|once|TRBJ1-2|TRBV18
CASSPPGQGQGYTF
TGTGCCAGCTCACCGCCGGGACAGGGGCAGGGCTACACCTTC
>TRBD1|NA|TRBJ2-7|TRBV13
CASSHGTGKDHEQYF
TGTGCCAGCAGCCATGGGACAGGGAAGGACCACGAGCAGTACTTC
>NA|once|TRBJ1-6|TRBV27
CASSLPQGPLHF
TGTGCCAGCAGTTTACCACAGGGACCCCTCCACTTT
>NA|NA|TRBJ1-1|TRBV15
CAIRRANTEAFF
TGTGCCATCCGCAGGGCGAACACTGAAGCTTTCTTT
>NA|NA|TRBJ2-1|TRBV4-2
CASSQSRGANNEQFF
TGTGCCAGCAGCCAAAGTCGGGGGGCCAACAATGAGCAGTTCTTC
>TRBD1|NA|TRBJ2-6|TRBV5-4
CASSLGGTGARSGANVLTF
TGTGCCAGCAGCTTGGGGGGGACAGGGGCCCGCTCTGGGGCCAACGTCCTGACTTTC
>NA|NA|TRBJ1-1|TRBV5-5
CASSSRDTRGGLNTEAFF
TGTGCCAGCAGCTCCCGGGACACCAGAGGGGGATTGAACACTGAAGCTTTCTTT
>NA|NA|TRBJ2-5|TRBV7-9
CASSLGRAGETQYF
TGTGCCAGCAGCTTAGGCAGGGCGGGGGAGACCCAGTACTTC
>NA|few|TRBJ1-1|TRBV5-1
CASSPAGNTEAFF
TGCGCCAGCAGCCCGGCGGGGAACACTGAAGCTTTCTTT
>TRBD2|NA|TRBJ2-1|TRBV5-1
CANSLPAGGPGEQFF
TGCGCCAACAGCTTGCCAGCGGGGGGGCCGGGAGAGCAGTTCTTC
>NA|NA|TRBJ1-1|TRBV7-9
CASSSTPYGGAFF
TGTGCCAGCAGCTCCACCCCCTACGGAGGGGCTTTCTTT
>TRBD1|NA|TRBJ2-3|TRBV7-3
CASAQGGTDTQYF
TGTGCCAGCGCCCAGGGGGGCACAGATACGCAGTATTTT
>TRBD2|NA|TRBJ2-3|TRBV2
CASSELAGAFTDTQYF
TGTGCCAGCAGTGAACTAGCGGGGGCCTTCACAGATACGCAGTATTTT
>TRBD1|NA|TRBJ1-2|TRBV29-1
CSVEVGQAGYTF
TGCAGCGTTGAAGTCGGACAGGCGGGCTACACCTTC
>TRBD1|NA|TRBJ1-1|TRBV24-1
CATSDERQGFTEAFF
TGTGCCACCAGTGACGAGAGACAGGGTTTCACTGAAGCTTTCTTT
>NA|NA|TRBJ2-2|TRBV11-3
CASSGGASNTGELFF
TGTGCCAGCAGCGGGGGGGCCTCGAACACCGGGGAGCTGTTTTTT
>TRBD1|NA|TRBJ1-1|TRBV23-1
CASNTGERLGMNTEAFF
TGCGCCAGCAACACAGGGGAGCGATTGGGAATGAACACTGAAGCTTTCTTT
>TRBD1|few|TRBJ1-3|TRBV7-9
CASSRQGQNTIYF
TGTGCCAGCAGCCGACAGGGGCAGAACACCATATATTTT
>TRBD2|few|TRBJ2-1|TRBV9
CASSSGGSSYNEQFF
TGTGCCAGCAGTAGCGGGGGGAGCTCCTACAATGAGCAGTTCTTC
>NA|once|TRBJ1-1|TRBV6-5
CASSYSWASEAFF
TGTGCCAGCAGTTACAGTTGGGCGAGTGAAGCTTTCTTT
>TRBD1|NA|TRBJ1-1|TRBV7-9
CASRLGQAGDQNTEAFF
TGTGCCAGCAGATTGGGACAGGCAGGGGACCAGAACACTGAAGCTTTCTTT
>TRBD2|NA|TRBJ2-3|TRBV7-9
CASSSSAGRGTDTQYF
TGTGCCAGCAGCTCTTCGGCGGGGAGGGGCACAGATACGCAGTATTTT
>NA|NA|TRBJ1-2|TRBV4-1
CASSQDRDYGYTF
TGCGCCAGCAGCCAAGATCGAGATTATGGCTACACCTTC
>NA|NA|TRBJ1-1|TRBV27
CASSIRGRNTEAFF
TGTGCCAGCAGTATCCGAGGGAGGAACACTGAAGCTTTCTTT